The 26 T cell receptor beta chains below were found in one sample sequenced in a study of T cell responses to AZD1222 COVID-19 vaccine. Only in-frame clones appear in the TCRdb table, and some are missing; sequencing was by immunoSEQ multiplex PCR. The sample consists of more than 85,000 clones, approximately 87% of them appearing once. Sequences were derived from peripheral blood, sampled on day 0 of AZD1222 vaccination. These receptor sequences come from an adult in good health.

V and J are TRBV5-8 and TRBJ2-5; D is perhaps TRBD2 (6 bases). This CDR3 has 16 amino acids. The V and J ends lost 4 bases and 1 base respectively, with 17 bases between them. The V gene's germline CDR1 is SGHTS and CDR2 YDEGEE. The chain's CDR3 is CASSAQGLGRQETQYF. The CDR3 DNA follows: TGTGCCAGCAGCGCTCAGGGACTGGGCCGCCAAGAGACCCAGTACTTC.

Remarks on this clone: One base away lies a much larger clone, so this may be a sequencing read error. V usage is TRBV5-5 and J usage is TRBJ2-3; D remains unclear. Germline assignment: CDR1 SGHKS and CDR2 YYEKEE (reference sequence). This CDR3 is built from 11 residues. V was shortened by 1 base and J by 3 bases, with 0 bases between the two germline ends. The CDR3 spells CASSLTDTQYF. The CDR3 nucleotides read TGTGCCAGCAGCTTGACAGATACGCAGTATTTT.

CDR3 loop: CASSMQGGNYGYTF. CDR3 bases: TGTGCCAGTAGTATGCAGGGAGGTAACTATGGCTACACCTTC. The chain carries TRBV19 and TRBJ1-2; TRBD1 might be the D (5 bases). The CDR3 totals 14 residues. With 3 bases removed from V and 1 base from J, the gap between germline ends came to 9 bases. Germline loops: CDR1 LNHDA, CDR2 SQIVND (reference sequence).

The V call is TRBV5-8, the J call TRBJ2-3; unclear D gene. The germline gives CDR1 SGHTS, CDR2 YDEGEE. CDR3 length: 13 residues. V shed 0 bases and J shed 4 bases, with 6 bases lying between them. The CDR3 loop reads CASSLEGADTQYF. The CDR3 region has the DNA TGTGCCAGCAGCTTGGAAGGCGCAGATACGCAGTATTTT.

J is TRBJ1-4 and V is TRBV18; D is unclear. Germline CDR1 reads KGHSH; CDR2 reads LQKENI. V lost 2 bases and J lost 4, with 5 bases in between. The CDR3 totals 13 residues. The CDR3 DNA reads TGTGCCAGCTCACCAGGGGTTAATGAAAAACTGTTTTTT. Its protein product is CASSPGVNEKLFF.

This chain links TRBV7-2 with TRBJ1-1; no clear D gene. CDR1 and CDR2 (germline): SGHTA, FQGNSA. Trimming removed 1 base from V and 6 bases from J, with 15 bases in between. The CDR3 has 15 residues. The CDR3 is CASSLDAGSQSEAFF. The DNA of the CDR3 is TGTGCCAGCAGCTTAGATGCGGGGAGTCAATCTGAAGCTTTCTTT.

The V call is TRBV27, the J call TRBJ2-7; D gene ambiguous. The V end lost 4 bases, the J end lost 1 base, and 11 bases lay between the germline ends. CDR3 length equals 14 residues. Germline assignment: CDR1 MNHEY and CDR2 SMNVEV (reference sequence). CDR3 DNA: TGTGCCAGCAGTTCGAGGACCTTTTCCTACGAGCAGTACTTC. It codes for CASSSRTFSYEQYF.

This clone was counted once. The V call is TRBV29-1, the J call TRBJ1-1; TRBD1 is a possible D gene (5 bases). The CDR3 runs to 14 residues. The V end was cut by 6 bases, the J end by 1 base, with 15 bases between. Germline V lookup: CDR1 SQVTM, CDR2 ANQGSEA. This CDR3 is CSVRIGTANTEAFF. CDR3 in DNA: TGCAGCGTACGGATAGGGACGGCGAACACTGAAGCTTTCTTT.

In DNA form, the CDR3 reads TGTGCCAGCAGCCAAGAGGAAAGATATGGCTACACCTTC. Its protein product is CASSQEERYGYTF. The chain links TRBV3-1 (or the pseudogene TRBV3-2) to TRBJ1-2; D is uncertain. Trimming removed 0 bases at V and 5 bases at J, with 7 bases between. The CDR3 runs 13 residues. The germline V gene has CDR1 LGHDT and CDR2 YNNKEL (reference sequence).

V gene TRBV5-1 combines with J gene TRBJ2-2; D may be TRBD1 (5 bases). V lost 2 bases and J lost 6, with 17 bases in between. The CDR3 is made up of 16 amino acids. Germline CDR1 and CDR2: SGHRS and YFSETQ. CDR3 loop: CASSFRLVGRSGELFF. The CDR3 nucleotides are TGCGCCAGCAGCTTCCGCCTAGTGGGGCGATCCGGGGAGCTGTTTTTT.

DNA for the CDR3: TGTGCCAGCAGGTTCCAGGGGGCGGATGAGCAGTTCTTC. As protein: CASRFQGADEQFF. This sequence joins TRBV6-5 and TRBJ2-1, with 8 positions matching TRBD1. This CDR3 is built from 13 residues. V lost 6 bases, J lost 8 bases, and 6 bases stayed unmatched. The germline V gene encodes CDR1 MNHEY and CDR2 SVGAGI.

This chain joins TRBV7-2 and TRBJ1-1; D not certain. CDR3 length: 13 amino acids. Per the germline V gene, CDR1 is SGHTA and CDR2 is FQGNSA. V was cut by 0 bases and J by 8 bases, with 10 bases left in between. The CDR3: CASSLAVTAEAFF. CDR3 DNA sequence: TGTGCCAGCAGCTTAGCGGTAACAGCAGAAGCTTTCTTT.

The chain joins TRBV29-1 to TRBJ2-5; TRBD1 agrees at 9 bases. The CDR3 consists of 13 residues. Losses at the gene ends were 6 bases for V and 9 bases for J; bases not matched to a gene: 11. Germline loops: CDR1 SQVTM, CDR2 ANQGSEA. The CDR3 here is CSVPGGQGVAQYF. The CDR3, as DNA: TGCAGCGTCCCAGGGGGACAGGGTGTGGCCCAGTACTTC.

The gene calls are TRBV28 and TRBJ2-7, with TRBD1 matching over 7 bases. There are 15 residues in the CDR3. V lost 4 bases, J lost 2 bases, and 8 bases stayed unmatched. Germline CDR1 and CDR2: MDHEN and SYDVKM. CDR3 sequence reads: CASSSWTGGTYEQYF. The CDR3 region has the DNA TGTGCCAGCAGTTCATGGACAGGTGGAACCTACGAGCAGTACTTC.

The chain couples TRBV7-9 to TRBJ1-2; the D is unclear. CDR3 length equals 15 residues. V gave up 2 bases and J gave up 4 bases, with 14 bases separating them. Germline CDR1 and CDR2: SEHNR and FQNEAQ (reference sequence). The chain's CDR3 is CASSLRLGPIYGYTF. The DNA of the CDR3 is TGTGCCAGCAGCTTACGGTTAGGCCCAATCTATGGCTACACCTTC.

This sequence joins TRBV15 and TRBJ1-4; D is possibly TRBD1 (6 bases). The CDR3 totals 14 residues. CDR1 is LNHNV, CDR2 YYDKDF, per germline (reference sequence). Trimming took 8 bases from V and 3 from J, leaving 13 bases between them. CDR3 DNA sequence: TGTGCCACCCGCCGGGACAAGTCTAATGAAAAACTGTTTTTT. The encoded protein is CATRRDKSNEKLFF.

The chain carries TRBV7-3 and TRBJ2-2; no definite D call. The CDR3 has 15 residues. V shed 5 bases and J shed 6 bases, with 16 bases lying between them. CDR1 and CDR2 (germline): SGHTA, FQGTGA. CDR3 loop: CASSPGMGFPGELFF. The CDR3 coding sequence is TGTGCCAGCAGCCCCGGCATGGGGTTTCCCGGGGAGCTGTTTTTT.

The chain has TRBV28 and TRBJ2-1, with D possibly being TRBD2 (6 bases). The CDR3 has 17 amino acids. V lost 10 bases and J 3 bases, leaving 25 bases between the germline ends. Germline V gene lookup returns CDR1 MDHEN and CDR2 SYDVKM. The CDR3 sequence: CANSPSAEGGIYNEQFF. The CDR3 bases are TGTGCCAACTCCCCATCCGCTGAGGGAGGTATCTACAATGAGCAGTTCTTC.

The rearrangement uses TRBV11-2 and TRBJ2-7; possibly TRBD1 for D (6 bases). This CDR3 has 15 amino acids. Germline CDR1 SGHAT, CDR2 FQNNGV. The V gene lost 5 bases and the J gene lost 1 base, with 15 bases spanning the gap. The CDR3: CASSASTGNSYEQYF. The CDR3 coding sequence is TGTGCCAGCAGCGCCTCCACAGGGAATTCCTACGAGCAGTACTTC.

The rearrangement links TRBV10-3 to TRBJ1-1; D remains ambiguous. The germline CDR1 and CDR2 sequences are ENHRY and SYGVKD. The CDR3 sequence is 14 residues long. V was pared by 8 bases and J by 4 bases, with 17 bases between. Here the CDR3 DNA reads TGTGCCATCCGATGGGCAGGTGAAGGCACTGAAGCTTTCTTT. Its translation is CAIRWAGEGTEAFF.

The chain uses TRBV12-3 or TRBV12-4 and TRBJ1-1, with TRBD1 matching over 7 bases. The CDR3 contains 13 residues. Losses at the gene ends were 5 bases for V and 7 bases for J; bases not matched to a gene: 7. CDR3 amino acids: CASSRGQDGEAFF. CDR3 bases: TGTGCCAGCAGTCGAGGACAGGACGGTGAAGCTTTCTTT.

The chain couples TRBV6-5 to TRBJ1-5; 8 bases fit TRBD1. Trimming took 6 bases from V and 6 from J; bases not matched to a gene: 4. The CDR3 totals 13 residues. CDR1 is MNHEY and CDR2 is SVGAGI in the germline V gene. CDR3 protein: CASRGQGGQPQHF. The CDR3 DNA is TGTGCCAGCAGAGGACAGGGCGGTCAGCCCCAGCATTTT.

The chain is built from TRBV19 and TRBJ1-1, with D perhaps matching TRBD1 (5 bases). The CDR3 extends over 13 amino acids. Trimming removed 10 bases from V and 0 bases from J, with 12 bases in between. CDR1 and CDR2 (germline): LNHDA, SQIVND (reference sequence). CDR3 DNA: TGTGCCACCCGGAGGGGAGTGAACACTGAAGCTTTCTTT. It codes for CATRRGVNTEAFF.

The chain has TRBV6-1 and TRBJ2-1; either TRBD1 or TRBD2 may fit D (5 bases each). CDR3 size: 16 residues. Deletions cut 4 bases from V and 6 bases from J, with 19 bases between. Germline CDR1 MNHNS, CDR2 SASEGT. CDR3 residues: CASSGGARAPINEQFF. In DNA form, the CDR3 reads TGTGCCAGCAGTGGAGGGGCCCGGGCACCTATCAATGAGCAGTTCTTC.

The rearrangement joins TRBV4-3 to TRBJ2-3; TRBD2 matches at 8 bases. V gave up 0 bases and J gave up 4 bases; unmatched junction bases: 3. Germline V gene data show CDR1 as LGHNA and CDR2 as YSLEER. This CDR3 has 15 amino acids. CDR3 DNA sequence: TGCGCCAGCAGCCAAGAGGGCGGGGGGCCAGATACGCAGTATTTT. Its translation: CASSQEGGGPDTQYF.

The chain combines TRBV5-1 with TRBJ1-2; TRBD1 might be the D (5 bases). Trimming removed 3 bases from V and 5 bases from J, with 11 bases in between. CDR1 and CDR2 (germline): SGHRS, YFSETQ. This CDR3 region has 13 residues. The CDR3 loop reads CASSSSGGYGYTF. Here the CDR3 DNA reads TGCGCCAGCAGCTCCTCGGGGGGGTATGGCTACACCTTC. The entire variable domain, with the rest obtained from reference TRBV5-1 and TRBJ1-2, is as follows: KAGVTQTPRYLIKTRGQQVTLSCSPISGHRSVSWYQQTPGQGLQFLFEYFSETQRNKGNFPGRFSGRQFSNSRSEMNVSTLELGDSALYLCASSSSGGYGYTFGSGTRLTVV.